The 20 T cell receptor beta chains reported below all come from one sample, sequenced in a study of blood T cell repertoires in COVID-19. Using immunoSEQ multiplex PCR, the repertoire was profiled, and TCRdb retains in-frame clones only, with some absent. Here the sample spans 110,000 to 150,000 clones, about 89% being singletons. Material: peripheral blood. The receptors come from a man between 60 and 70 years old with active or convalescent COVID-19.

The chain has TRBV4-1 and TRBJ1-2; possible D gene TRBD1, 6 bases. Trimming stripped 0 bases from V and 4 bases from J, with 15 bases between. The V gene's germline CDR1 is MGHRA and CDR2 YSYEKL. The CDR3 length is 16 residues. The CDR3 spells CASSQDADGGLYGYTF. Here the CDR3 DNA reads TGCGCCAGCAGCCAAGATGCAGACGGGGGGCTCTATGGCTACACCTTC.

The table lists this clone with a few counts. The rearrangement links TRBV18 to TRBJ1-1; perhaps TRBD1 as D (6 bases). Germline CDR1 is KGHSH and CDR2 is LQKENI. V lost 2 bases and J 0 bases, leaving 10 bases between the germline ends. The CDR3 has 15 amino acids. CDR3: CASSPGGGLNTEAFF. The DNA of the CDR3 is TGTGCCAGCTCACCAGGGGGGGGCTTGAACACTGAAGCTTTCTTT.

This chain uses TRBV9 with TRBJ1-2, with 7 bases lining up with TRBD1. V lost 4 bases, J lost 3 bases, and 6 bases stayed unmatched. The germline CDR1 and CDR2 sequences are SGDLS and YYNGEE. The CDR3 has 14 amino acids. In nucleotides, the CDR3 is TGTGCCAGCAGCATCCGGGACAGCTACTATGGCTACACCTTC. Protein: CASSIRDSYYGYTF.

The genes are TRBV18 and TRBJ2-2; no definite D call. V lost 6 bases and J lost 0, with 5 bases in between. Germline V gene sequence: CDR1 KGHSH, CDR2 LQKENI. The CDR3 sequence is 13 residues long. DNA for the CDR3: TGTGCCAGCTCGAGGCCGAACACCGGGGAGCTGTTTTTT. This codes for CASSRPNTGELFF. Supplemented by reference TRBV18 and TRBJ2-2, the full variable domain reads NAGVMQNPRHLVRRRGQEARLRCSPMKGHSHVYWYRQLPEEGLKFMVYLQKENIIDESGMPKERFSAEFPKEGPSILRIQQVVRGDSAAYFCASSRPNTGELFFGEGSRLTVL.

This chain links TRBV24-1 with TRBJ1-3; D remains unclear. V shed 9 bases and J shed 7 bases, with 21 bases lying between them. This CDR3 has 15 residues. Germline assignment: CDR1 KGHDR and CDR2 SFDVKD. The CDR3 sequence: CATSTGRAPTNTIYF. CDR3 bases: TGTGCCACCTCGACCGGGAGGGCGCCAACGAACACCATATATTTT.

CDR3 nucleotide sequence: TGTGCCTGGAGGGCGCAGGACTGGACCCAGTACTTC. This gives the protein CAWRAQDWTQYF. This chain joins TRBV30 and TRBJ2-5; D is possibly TRBD2 (5 bases). The CDR3 contains 12 residues. Germline V gene data show CDR1 as GTSNPN and CDR2 as SVGIG (reference sequence). The germline V and J ends were trimmed by 3 bases and 7 bases, with 12 bases remaining between them.

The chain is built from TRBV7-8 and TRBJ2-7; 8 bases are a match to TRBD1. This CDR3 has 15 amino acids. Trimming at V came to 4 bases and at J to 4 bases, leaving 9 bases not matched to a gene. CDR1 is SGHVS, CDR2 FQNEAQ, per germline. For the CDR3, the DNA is TGTGCCAGCAGCTCCGGACAGGGCCGGAGGTACGAGCAGTACTTC. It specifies CASSSGQGRRYEQYF. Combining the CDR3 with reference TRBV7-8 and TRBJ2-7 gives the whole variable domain GAGVSQSPRYKVAKRGQDVALRCDPISGHVSLFWYQQALGQGPEFLTYFQNEAQLDKSGLPSDRFFAERPEGSVSTLKIQRTQQEDSAVYLCASSSGQGRRYEQYFGPGTRLTVT.

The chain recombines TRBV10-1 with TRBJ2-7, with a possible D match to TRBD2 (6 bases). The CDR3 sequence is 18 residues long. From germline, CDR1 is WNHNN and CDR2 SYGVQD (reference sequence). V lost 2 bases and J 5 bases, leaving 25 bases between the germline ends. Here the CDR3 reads CASSENRAGVKPGHEQYF. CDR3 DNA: TGCGCCAGCAGTGAGAATCGAGCGGGCGTGAAACCAGGCCACGAGCAGTACTTC.

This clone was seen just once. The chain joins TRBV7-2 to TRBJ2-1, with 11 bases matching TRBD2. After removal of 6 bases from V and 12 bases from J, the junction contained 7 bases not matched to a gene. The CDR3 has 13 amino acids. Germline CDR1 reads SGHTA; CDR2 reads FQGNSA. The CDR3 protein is CASRPPGLAGQFF. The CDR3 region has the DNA TGTGCCAGCAGGCCCCCCGGACTAGCGGGGCAGTTCTTC.

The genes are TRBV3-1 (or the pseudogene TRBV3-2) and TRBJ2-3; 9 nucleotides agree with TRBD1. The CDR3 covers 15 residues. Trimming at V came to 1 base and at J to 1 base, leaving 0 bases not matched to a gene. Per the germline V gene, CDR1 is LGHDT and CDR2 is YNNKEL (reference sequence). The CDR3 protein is CASSQGTGGTDTQYF. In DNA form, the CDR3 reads TGTGCCAGCAGCCAAGGGACAGGGGGCACAGATACGCAGTATTTT.

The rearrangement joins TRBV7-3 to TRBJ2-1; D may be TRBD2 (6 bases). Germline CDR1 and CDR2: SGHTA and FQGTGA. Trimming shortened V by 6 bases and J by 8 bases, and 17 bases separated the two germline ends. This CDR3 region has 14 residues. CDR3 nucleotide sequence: TGTGCCAGCAGACCGGGCGGGGCGGCTGATGAGCAGTTCTTC. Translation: CASRPGGAADEQFF.

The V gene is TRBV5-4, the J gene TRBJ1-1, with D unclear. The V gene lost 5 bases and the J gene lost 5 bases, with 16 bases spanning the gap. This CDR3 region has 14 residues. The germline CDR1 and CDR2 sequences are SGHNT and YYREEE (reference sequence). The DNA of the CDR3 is TGTGCCAGCAGAGTGCGGGGTGGTGGGACTGAAGCTTTCTTT. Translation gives CASRVRGGGTEAFF.

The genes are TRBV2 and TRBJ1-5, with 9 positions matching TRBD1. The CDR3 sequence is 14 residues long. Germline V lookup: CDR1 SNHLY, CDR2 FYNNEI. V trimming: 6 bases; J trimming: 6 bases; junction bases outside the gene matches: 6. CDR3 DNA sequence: TGTGCCAGCAGATGGACAGGGGAGGGTCAGCCCCAGCATTTT. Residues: CASRWTGEGQPQHF.

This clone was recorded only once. The CDR3 is CASTLGGAVDTGELFF. Written as DNA, the CDR3 is TGTGCCAGCACCCTAGGGGGCGCGGTGGACACCGGGGAGCTGTTTTTT. The genes are TRBV28 and TRBJ2-2; 7 bases are a match to TRBD1. CDR1 is MDHEN, CDR2 SYDVKM, per germline. This CDR3 has 16 amino acids. V was clipped by 7 bases and J by 3 bases; unmatched bases: 11.

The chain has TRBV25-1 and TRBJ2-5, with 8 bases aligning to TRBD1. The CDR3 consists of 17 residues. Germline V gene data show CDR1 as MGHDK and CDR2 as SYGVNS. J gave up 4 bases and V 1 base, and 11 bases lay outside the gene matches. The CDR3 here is CASSESPGQVERETQYF. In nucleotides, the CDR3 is TGTGCCAGCAGTGAATCCCCGGGACAGGTGGAGAGAGAGACCCAGTACTTC.

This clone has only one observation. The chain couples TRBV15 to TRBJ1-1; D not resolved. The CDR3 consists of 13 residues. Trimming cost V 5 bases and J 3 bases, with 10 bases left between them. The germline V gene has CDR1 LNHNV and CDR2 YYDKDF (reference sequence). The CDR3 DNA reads TGTGCCACCAGCTTCCGGCGGGACACTGAAGCTTTCTTT. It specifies CATSFRRDTEAFF.

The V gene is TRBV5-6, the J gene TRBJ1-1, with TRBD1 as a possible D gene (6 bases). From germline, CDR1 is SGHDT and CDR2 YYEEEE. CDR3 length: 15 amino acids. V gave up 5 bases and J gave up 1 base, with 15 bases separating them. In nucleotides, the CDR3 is TGTGCCAGCAGTCCCAGGGACAATCGGAACACTGAAGCTTTCTTT. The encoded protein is CASSPRDNRNTEAFF.

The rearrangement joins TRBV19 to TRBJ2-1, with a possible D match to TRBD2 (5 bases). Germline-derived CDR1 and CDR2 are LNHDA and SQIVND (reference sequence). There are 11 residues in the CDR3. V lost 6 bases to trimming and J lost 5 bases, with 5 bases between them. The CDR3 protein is CASRGDNEQFF. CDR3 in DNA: TGTGCCAGTAGGGGAGACAATGAGCAGTTCTTC.

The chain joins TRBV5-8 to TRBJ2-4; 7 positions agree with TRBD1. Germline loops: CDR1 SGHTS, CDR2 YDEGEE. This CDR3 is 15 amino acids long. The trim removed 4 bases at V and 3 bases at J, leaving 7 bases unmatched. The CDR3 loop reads CASSPQGLGKNIQYF. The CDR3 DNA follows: TGTGCCAGCAGCCCACAGGGGCTTGGCAAAAACATTCAGTACTTC.

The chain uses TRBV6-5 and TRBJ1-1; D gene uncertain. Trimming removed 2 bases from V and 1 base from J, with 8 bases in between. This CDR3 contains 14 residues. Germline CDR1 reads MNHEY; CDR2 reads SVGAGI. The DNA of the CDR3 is TGTGCCAGCAGTTACACAGAACCGAACACTGAAGCTTTCTTT. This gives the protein CASSYTEPNTEAFF.